This TCR beta chain was retrieved from a study of beta chain features in type 1 diabetes. Overall study context: Healthy donors resembled patients in age, gender and cell yields. Study observations and caveats: Type 1 diabetes patients showed a moderate but significant shortening of TCRB CDR3s in all four CD4+ subsets.

From germline, CDR1 is MGHDK and CDR2 SYGVNS. The CDR3 has 15 amino acids. Via the markers CD45RO/CCR7/CD25/CD127/CD95/CD27, stem cell-like memory, regulatory, central memory and naive CD4+ cells were sorted. Only a few counts were recorded for this clone. What it recognizes is unknown. At one end the junction does not follow the germline gene, possibly because of a read error. The sequenced template was cDNA made from the entire isolated RNA. An average around 3.8 million reads came from naive, central memory and regulatory T cell samples. The assay was immunoSEQ multiplex PCR, and TCRdb's table has in-frame clones only and misses some. Of approximately 270,000 clones in the sample, roughly an eighth are singletons; the top ten hold 0.017%.

The chain is built from TRBV25-1 and TRBJ2-7; possible D gene TRBD1, 6 bases. This clonotype originated in a man aged 30 to 39 with type 1 diabetes. Sequences were obtained from naive CD4+ T cells from blood. CDR3 loop: CASSEPTQGSHEQYF. DNA for the CDR3: TGTGCCAGCAGTGAACCCACACAGGGCTCCCACGAGCAGTACTTC.